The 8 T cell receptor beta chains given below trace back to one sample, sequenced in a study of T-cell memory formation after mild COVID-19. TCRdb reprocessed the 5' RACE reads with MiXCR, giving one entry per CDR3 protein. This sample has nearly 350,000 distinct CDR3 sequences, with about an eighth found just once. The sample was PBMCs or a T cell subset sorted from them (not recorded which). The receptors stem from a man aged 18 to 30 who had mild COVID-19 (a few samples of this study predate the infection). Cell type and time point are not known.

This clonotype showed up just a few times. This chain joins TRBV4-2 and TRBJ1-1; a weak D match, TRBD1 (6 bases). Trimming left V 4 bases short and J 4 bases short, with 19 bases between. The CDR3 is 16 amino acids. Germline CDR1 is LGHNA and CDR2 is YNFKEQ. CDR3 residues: CASSPMGGAGSTEAFF. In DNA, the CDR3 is TGTGCCAGCAGCCCTATGGGGGGCGCCGGGAGCACTGAAGCTTTCTTT.

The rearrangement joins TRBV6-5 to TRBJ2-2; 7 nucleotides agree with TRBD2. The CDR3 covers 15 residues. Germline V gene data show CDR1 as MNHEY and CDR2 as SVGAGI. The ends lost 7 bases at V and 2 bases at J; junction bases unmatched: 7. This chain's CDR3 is CASTRGGTNTGELFF. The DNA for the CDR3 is TGTGCCAGCACCCGGGGAGGGACCAACACCGGGGAGCTGTTTTTT.

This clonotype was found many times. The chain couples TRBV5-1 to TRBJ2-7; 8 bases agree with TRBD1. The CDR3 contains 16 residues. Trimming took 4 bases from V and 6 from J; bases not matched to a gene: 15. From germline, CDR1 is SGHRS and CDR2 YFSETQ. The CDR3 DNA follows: TGCGCCAGCAGCCACCGATCGGACAGGGTTAATAGCGAGCAGTACTTC. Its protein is CASSHRSDRVNSEQYF.

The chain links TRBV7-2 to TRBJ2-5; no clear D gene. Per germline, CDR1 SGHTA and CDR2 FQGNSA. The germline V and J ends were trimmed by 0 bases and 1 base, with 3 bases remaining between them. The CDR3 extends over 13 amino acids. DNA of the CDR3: TGTGCCAGCAGCTTAGCCTTCCAAGAGACCCAGTACTTC. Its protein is CASSLAFQETQYF. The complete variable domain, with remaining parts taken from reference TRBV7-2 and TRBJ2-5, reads GAGVSQSPSNKVTEKGKDVELRCDPISGHTALYWYRQSLGQGLEFLIYFQGNSAPDKSGLPSDRFSAERTGGSVSTLTIQRTQQEDSAVYLCASSLAFQETQYFGPGTRLLVL.

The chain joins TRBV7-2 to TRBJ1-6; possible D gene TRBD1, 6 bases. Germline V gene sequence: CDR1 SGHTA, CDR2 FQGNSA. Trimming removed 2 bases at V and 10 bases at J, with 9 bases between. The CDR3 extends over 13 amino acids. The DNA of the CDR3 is TGTGCCAGCAGCTTAACAGGGCTCTCACCCCTCCACTTT. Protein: CASSLTGLSPLHF.

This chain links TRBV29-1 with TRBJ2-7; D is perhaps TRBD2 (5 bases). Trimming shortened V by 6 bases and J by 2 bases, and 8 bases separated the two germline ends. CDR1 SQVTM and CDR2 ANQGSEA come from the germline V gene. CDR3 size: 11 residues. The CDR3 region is CSVAGTYEQYF. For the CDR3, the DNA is TGCAGCGTGGCCGGGACCTACGAGCAGTACTTC.

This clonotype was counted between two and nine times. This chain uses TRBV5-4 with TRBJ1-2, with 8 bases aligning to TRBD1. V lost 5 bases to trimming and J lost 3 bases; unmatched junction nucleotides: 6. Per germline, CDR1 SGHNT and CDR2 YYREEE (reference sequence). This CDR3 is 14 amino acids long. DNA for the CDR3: TGTGCCAGCAGGGAGACAGGGGACGACTATGGCTACACCTTC. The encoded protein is CASRETGDDYGYTF.

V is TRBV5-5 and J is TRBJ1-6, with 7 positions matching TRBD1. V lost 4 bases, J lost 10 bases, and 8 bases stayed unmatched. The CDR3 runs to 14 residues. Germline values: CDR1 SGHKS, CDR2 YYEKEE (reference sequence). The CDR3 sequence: CASSPDRVRSPLHF. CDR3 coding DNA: TGTGCCAGCAGCCCCGACAGGGTGCGATCACCCCTCCACTTT.